This record covers a single TCR beta chain. The target antigen is unknown. Profiling relied on immunoSEQ multiplex PCR, and the TCRdb table lists in-frame clones only, not all of them. Of approximately 140,000 clones listed, roughly 92% are singletons. The record originates from a study of T cell responses to AZD1222 COVID-19 vaccine. Study conclusions and caveats: Possibly, clonal diversity was underestimated; donors were largely white British and included more females. The breadth and depth of Spike-specific TCRs increased once two AZD1222 doses had been given.

Per germline, CDR1 MNHNS and CDR2 SASEGT. Between the trimmed V and J ends, which lost 1 base and 3 bases, there was a span of 16 bases. The CDR3 is made up of 16 amino acids. This chain joins TRBV6-1 and TRBJ2-7, with D possibly TRBD2 on 6 matching bases. The sequences come from peripheral blood, collected on day 0 of AZD1222 vaccination. This receptor was identified in an adult in good health. The CDR3 DNA is TGTGCCAGCAGTGAAGGCCTTGGAGGGGAGGACTACGAGCAGTACGTC. The encoded protein is CASSEGLGGEDYEQYV.